This T cell receptor beta chain was recorded in a study of T cells in Graves' hyperthyroidism and ophthalmopathy. Amplification of TCR beta CDR3 regions was performed using RNA transcripts as template. TCR CDR3 underwent first-round RT-PCR with the HTBI primer set. TCRdb independently ran MiXCR on the multiplex PCR reads; one entry per CDR3 protein. Here the sample spans under 550,000 distinct CDR3 sequences, roughly 15% being singletons. The CDR3 spans 16 residues. J lost 2 bases, V lost 1 base, and 7 bases had no gene match. Germline V gene lookup returns CDR1 SGHKS and CDR2 YYEKEE (reference sequence). This clonotype was found many times. Its antigen is not identified. The study, taken as a whole, reports: Most thyroid clonotypes that were expanded above 0.001 also turned up in blood. Researchers report that a 13 V-J model separated ophthalmopathy from stable hyperthyroidism.

This TCR was sampled from a woman aged 18 to 35 with Graves' hyperthyroidism. Sequencing was carried out using blood. The chain employs TRBV5-5 and TRBJ2-7, with 9 positions matching TRBD2. The CDR3 DNA reads TGTGCCAGCAGCTTGACTAGGGCGGGAGGGCCCTACGAGCAGTACTTC. Its protein is CASSLTRAGGPYEQYF.